Shown below are 26 T cell receptor beta chains from a single sample sequenced in a study of early T cells in non-severe SARS-CoV-2 infection. MiXCR was run by TCRdb on the 5' RACE reads, yielding one entry per CDR3 protein. Counted here are 85,000 to 95,000 distinct CDR3 sequences, around a sixth occurring once; the ten biggest clones make up just over 5%. The sequenced sample was whole blood, obtained at baseline. Receptor source: an adult who was a healthcare worker with PCR-confirmed SARS-CoV-2 infection or an uninfected control (not recorded which).

This clonotype was observed at least ten times. The DNA of the CDR3 is TGTGCCAGCAGCCGGACTAGCGGGAGAGGGTATACGCAGTATTTT. The encoded protein is CASSRTSGRGYTQYF. The V call is TRBV7-3, the J call TRBJ2-3; TRBD2 matches at 13 bases. The V and J ends lost 5 bases and 7 bases, in that order; junction bases with no gene match: 6. Per the germline V gene, CDR1 is SGHTA and CDR2 is FQGTGA. The CDR3 spans 15 residues.

This clonotype was seen more than once but under ten times. The rearrangement links TRBV5-4 to TRBJ2-1; D is perhaps TRBD2 (6 bases). V was pared by 0 bases and J by 0 bases, with 7 bases between. Germline V gives CDR1 SGHNT, CDR2 YYREEE (reference sequence). The CDR3 runs 15 residues. CDR3 sequence reads: CASSLGRDSYNEQFF. CDR3 DNA: TGTGCCAGCAGCTTGGGGCGGGACTCCTACAATGAGCAGTTCTTC.

This rearrangement joins TRBV2 to TRBJ2-1; TRBD1 aligns across 7 bases. This CDR3 has 12 residues. V shed 6 bases and J 6 bases; nucleotides not matched to a gene: 2. Germline CDR1 reads SNHLY; CDR2 reads FYNNEI. DNA of the CDR3: TGTGCCAGCAGCGACAGGGTCAATGAGCAGTTCTTC. Protein sequence: CASSDRVNEQFF.

This chain links TRBV24-1 with TRBJ2-1; tentatively, D is TRBD1 (5 bases). This CDR3 region has 14 residues. V lost 0 bases to trimming and J lost 7 bases, with 9 bases between them. From germline, CDR1 is KGHDR and CDR2 SFDVKD. CDR3 in amino acids: CATSDLGSGNEQFF. For the CDR3, the DNA is TGTGCCACCAGTGATTTGGGGTCAGGGAATGAGCAGTTCTTC.

The V call is TRBV2, the J call TRBJ1-4, with 11 bases that match TRBD1. Germline V gene lookup returns CDR1 SNHLY and CDR2 FYNNEI. The CDR3 has 15 residues. V gave up 1 base and J gave up 9 bases; unmatched junction bases: 4. DNA for the CDR3: TGTGCCAGCAGTGAAGGTGGACAGGGGGCGCAAAAACTGTTTTTT. It codes for CASSEGGQGAQKLFF. The full variable domain, rest sourced from reference TRBV2 and TRBJ1-4, is EPEVTQTPSHQVTQMGQEVILRCVPISNHLYFYWYRQILGQKVEFLVSFYNNEISEKSEIFDDQFSVERPDGSNFTLKIRSTKLEDSAMYFCASSEGGQGAQKLFFGSGTQLSVL.

A note on this clonotype: It may be a read error: a sequence one base away is much more abundant. The chain couples TRBV27 to TRBJ2-5; possible D gene TRBD2, 6 bases. There are 15 residues in the CDR3. CDR1 and CDR2 from the germline V gene are MNHEY and SMNVEV (reference sequence). CDR3 nucleotides: TGTGCCAGCAGCCCCGGGACTCCCCCATTGGGGACCCTGTACTTC. It translates to CASSPGTPPLGTLYF.

The rearrangement joins TRBV7-2 to TRBJ2-3, with TRBD1 as a possible D gene (5 bases). The germline CDR1 and CDR2 sequences are SGHTA and FQGNSA. V was clipped by 4 bases and J by 1 base, with 12 bases between them. This CDR3 is built from 15 residues. CDR3 sequence reads: CASSSGQPGTDTQYF. The CDR3 coding sequence is TGTGCCAGCAGCTCCGGACAACCCGGCACAGATACGCAGTATTTT.

This clonotype showed up many times. V is TRBV27 and J is TRBJ2-2; 8 bases map to TRBD1. The CDR3 has 15 residues. Per germline, CDR1 MNHEY and CDR2 SMNVEV (reference sequence). The V gene end was trimmed by 4 bases and the J gene end by 1 base; junction bases not matched to a gene: 2. CDR3 sequence reads: CASSSRGRNTGELFF. The CDR3, as DNA: TGTGCCAGCAGTTCCAGGGGGCGGAACACCGGGGAGCTGTTTTTT.

In the case of this clonotype: A much larger clone sits a single nucleotide away, making a read error possible. This chain uses TRBV12-3 or TRBV12-4 with TRBJ1-1, with D unclear. V was shortened by 6 bases and J by 1 base, with 9 bases between the two germline ends. CDR3 length: 13 residues. The CDR3 is CASSLSPNTEAFF. In nucleotides, the CDR3 is TGTGCCAGCAGCCTGAGCCCGAACACTGAAGCTTTCTTT.

The chain is built from TRBV20-1 and TRBJ2-7; D uncertain. Germline loops: CDR1 DFQATT, CDR2 SNEGSKA (reference sequence). V was trimmed by 2 bases and J by 2 bases, leaving 13 bases between them. The CDR3 is 14 amino acids. In nucleotides, the CDR3 is TGCAGTGCTAGAACCCCAAAATTAGCCTACGAGCAGTACTTC. The encoded protein is CSARTPKLAYEQYF.

This clonotype has ten or more counts. The chain combines TRBV20-1 with TRBJ2-1; 13 bases line up with TRBD2. Germline V gene data show CDR1 as DFQATT and CDR2 as SNEGSKA (reference sequence). The trim removed 6 bases at V and 2 bases at J, leaving 10 bases unmatched. The CDR3 spans 17 residues. The CDR3 nucleotides read TGCAGTGCCCGGGGACTAGCGGGAACCACAACCTACAATGAGCAGTTCTTC. Its protein product is CSARGLAGTTTYNEQFF.

This chain links TRBV28 with TRBJ2-5; D remains ambiguous. The germline V and J ends were trimmed by 5 bases and 3 bases, with 10 bases remaining between them. CDR1 and CDR2 from the germline V gene are MDHEN and SYDVKM. The CDR3 has 13 amino acids. The CDR3 sequence: CASSHKQKETQYF. The CDR3 DNA is TGTGCCAGCAGTCACAAACAAAAAGAGACCCAGTACTTC.

The J gene is TRBJ1-6, the V gene TRBV20-1, with 7 bases that match TRBD1. With V trimmed by 0 bases and J by 9 bases, 14 bases remained unmatched. The CDR3 totals 17 residues. Per the germline V gene, CDR1 is DFQATT and CDR2 is SNEGSKA (reference sequence). CDR3 sequence: CSAREPRGRQGSSPLHF. CDR3 DNA: TGCAGTGCTAGAGAACCACGAGGAAGACAGGGTAGTTCACCCCTCCACTTT.

This clonotype was seen many times. V and J are TRBV7-8 and TRBJ1-1, with D unclear. This CDR3 is built from 13 residues. CDR1 is SGHVS, CDR2 FQNEAQ, per germline. The ends were cut back, 2 bases at V and 3 bases at J, with 7 bases in the middle. This chain's CDR3 is CASSLSWDTEAFF. The DNA for the CDR3 is TGTGCCAGCAGCTTATCTTGGGACACTGAAGCTTTCTTT. Together with reference TRBV7-8 and TRBJ1-1, the CDR3 gives the full variable domain: GAGVSQSPRYKVAKRGQDVALRCDPISGHVSLFWYQQALGQGPEFLTYFQNEAQLDKSGLPSDRFFAERPEGSVSTLKIQRTQQEDSAVYLCASSLSWDTEAFFGQGTRLTVV.

The chain joins TRBV20-1 to TRBJ2-7; 11 positions agree with TRBD2. Trimming removed 6 bases from V and 4 bases from J; junction bases left unmatched: 8. Looked up from germline, CDR1 is DFQATT and CDR2 is SNEGSKA (reference sequence). The CDR3 length is 14 residues. The CDR3 coding sequence is TGCAGTGCCAAACGACTAGCGGGACCTTACGAGCAGTACTTC. Its protein product is CSAKRLAGPYEQYF.

This clonotype occurred many times. This rearrangement joins TRBV3-1 to TRBJ2-7, with D possibly matching TRBD1 (6 bases). Trimming cost V 10 bases and J 3 bases, with 13 bases left between them. The CDR3 has 12 residues. Per germline, CDR1 LGHDT and CDR2 YNNKEL (reference sequence). The CDR3 region is CATKDRNYEQYF. The CDR3, as DNA: TGTGCCACCAAGGACAGAAACTACGAGCAGTACTTC.

The chain couples TRBV3-1 to TRBJ2-7, with TRBD2 matching 9 bases. The germline V gene encodes CDR1 LGHDT and CDR2 YNNKEL (reference sequence). The CDR3 has 18 residues. V gave up 6 bases and J gave up 2 bases; unmatched junction bases: 17. In DNA, the CDR3 is TGTGCCAGCAGTGGAGCTAGCGGGACGGAAACCCTAGCCTACGAGCAGTACTTC. It is translated as CASSGASGTETLAYEQYF.

The chain carries TRBV6-2 or TRBV6-3 and TRBJ2-1; no clear D. V gave up 2 bases and J gave up 4 bases, with 6 bases separating them. CDR3 length: 13 amino acids. Per the germline V gene, CDR1 is MNHEY and CDR2 is SVGEGT. The CDR3 spells CASSYKAYNEQFF. The DNA for the CDR3 is TGTGCCAGCAGTTACAAAGCTTACAATGAGCAGTTCTTC.

The genes are TRBV4-1 and TRBJ1-1; D is unclear. V was trimmed by 1 base and J by 6 bases, leaving 12 bases between them. Germline CDR1 MGHRA, CDR2 YSYEKL. CDR3 length: 14 amino acids. The CDR3 loop is CASSQGYVAAEAFF. The CDR3, as DNA: TGCGCCAGCAGCCAAGGGTACGTGGCTGCTGAAGCTTTCTTT.

The chain is built from TRBV6-6 and TRBJ1-1; TRBD1 is a possible D gene (6 bases). Looked up from germline, CDR1 is MNHNY and CDR2 is SVGAGI (reference sequence). The CDR3 loop spans 13 amino acids. Deletions cut 5 bases from V and 4 bases from J, with 11 bases between. The CDR3 bases are TGTGCCAGCAGTCAGGGGAGTGGCACTGAAGCTTTCTTT. Protein sequence: CASSQGSGTEAFF.

This clonotype showed up just a few times. V usage is TRBV28 and J usage is TRBJ2-7; D is unclear. CDR1 and CDR2 (germline): MDHEN, SYDVKM. This CDR3 is 13 amino acids long. V was shortened by 5 bases and J by 7 bases, with 15 bases between the two germline ends. The CDR3 DNA sequence: TGTGCCAGCAGTCGTGACAAGCCTGGGGAGCAGTACTTC. It encodes CASSRDKPGEQYF.

This clonotype was seen at least ten times. V and J are TRBV20-1 and TRBJ2-1; D might be TRBD2 (7 bases). CDR3 size: 12 residues. From germline, CDR1 is DFQATT and CDR2 SNEGSKA (reference sequence). Trimming took 3 bases from V and 8 from J, leaving 11 bases between them. The CDR3 coding sequence is TGCAGTGCTAGCGGGGGGCGGTATGAGCAGTTCTTC. Translating it yields CSASGGRYEQFF.

The rearrangement uses TRBV7-9 and TRBJ2-7; D gene ambiguous. Looked up from germline, CDR1 is SEHNR and CDR2 is FQNEAQ (reference sequence). Trimming took 5 bases from V and 6 from J, leaving 8 bases between them. The CDR3 length is 11 residues. The CDR3 loop is CASSPGSEQYF. The CDR3 DNA reads TGTGCCAGCAGCCCCGGAAGCGAGCAGTACTTC.

The chain carries TRBV20-1 and TRBJ2-7, with a tentative D call TRBD2 (6 bases). This CDR3 is built from 13 residues. V shed 2 bases and J shed 2 bases, with 10 bases lying between them. The germline V gene encodes CDR1 DFQATT and CDR2 SNEGSKA (reference sequence). In nucleotides, the CDR3 is TGCAGTGCTAGACCAGCGGGCCCCTACGAGCAGTACTTC. Its protein product is CSARPAGPYEQYF.

J is TRBJ2-3 and V is TRBV7-9; maybe TRBD2 (6 bases). This CDR3 has 16 residues. CDR1 is SEHNR, CDR2 FQNEAQ, per germline (reference sequence). Trimming left V 5 bases short and J 5 bases short, with 20 bases between. CDR3 in DNA: TGTGCCAGCAGCCCGAGTTACGGGAGTGTGGTAGATACGCAGTATTTT. Encoded protein: CASSPSYGSVVDTQYF.

This clonotype was counted between two and nine times. This chain joins TRBV28 and TRBJ1-1; D might be TRBD1 (6 bases). The CDR3 consists of 15 residues. Trimming left V 8 bases short and J 1 base short, with 17 bases between. CDR1 and CDR2 (germline): MDHEN, SYDVKM. Written as DNA, the CDR3 is TGTGCCAGCGGGGGCTACGGGAGCCGGAACACTGAAGCTTTCTTT. This gives the protein CASGGYGSRNTEAFF.